This TCR beta chain appears in the sequencing data of a study of cytomegalovirus exposure and HLA in healthy donors. Note on this clone: The antigen remains unidentified.

PCR used 60 Vbeta primers and 13 Jbeta primers. Data came from immunoSEQ multiplex PCR; TCRdb stores just in-frame clones and leaves some out. The table has 83,000 or so clones, nearly 80% seen once. Study results and caveats: HLA restriction was apparent for most CMV-associated TCR beta chains in a later analysis. TCR beta V segments were, for the most part, productive about 87% or about 30% of the time in an earlier analysis. Reportedly, fewer N-insertions than the approximately 700-donor mean appeared in an Asian-associated ancestry cluster in a later analysis. For TCR beta chains, V- and J-gene trimming was later linked to a missense DCLRE1C variant.

The CDR3 loop spans 17 amino acids. Per germline, CDR1 SGHRS and CDR2 YFSETQ. V shed 4 bases and J 3 bases; nucleotides not matched to a gene: 9. Sequenced input: PBMCs. The rearrangement links TRBV5-1 to TRBJ2-7, with TRBD2 identical over 14 bases. The TCR originated in a female donor in good health and CMV-seronegative. The DNA for the CDR3 is TGCGCCAGCAGCCTTGGGACTAGCGGGAGCGTTGGCTACGAGCAGTACTTC. This gives the protein CASSLGTSGSVGYEQYF.